A selection of T cell receptor beta chains follows, all from one sample in a study of T cells in Graves' hyperthyroidism and ophthalmopathy. From the multiplex PCR reads, TCRdb called clonotypes with MiXCR, one entry per CDR3 protein. There are some 650,000 distinct CDR3 sequences in the sample; about a sixth occur only once, and roughly 3.4% lies in the top ten. Sequenced sample: blood. The source of these receptors is a middle-aged woman with Graves' ophthalmopathy. Both conserved end residues are part of each CDR3. A D gene is named only where the DNA matches it firmly. Size is stated for part of the rows, as once, few or many counts, or as a class when the clone is expanded.

14	TRBD2	TRBV2	-	TRBJ2-5	TGTGCCAGCAGAGAGACTAGCGGAGGAGAGACCCAGTACTTC	CASRETSGGETQYF
18	-	TRBV4-1	-	TRBJ2-1	TGCGCCAGCAGCCAAGAGGTTGGGGGGGCAGGCCTGGGGAATGAGCAGTTCTTC	CASSQEVGGAGLGNEQFF
14	-	TRBV9	-	TRBJ1-5	TGTGCCAGCAGTGGAAGGGAGGGCAATCAGCCCCAGCATTTT	CASSGREGNQPQHF
13	-	TRBV20-1	-	TRBJ1-1	TGCAGTGCTAGAGCCCCGTCGCAGGGTGAAGCTTTCTTT	CSARAPSQGEAFF
16	TRBD1	TRBV11-3	many	TRBJ1-2	TGTGCCAGCAGCTTTGGACAGGCCCTATCTAACTATGGCTACACCTTC	CASSFGQALSNYGYTF
14	-	TRBV27	few	TRBJ1-4	TGTGCCAGCAGTTCCCACAGGGATCCTGAAAAACTGTTTTTT	CASSSHRDPEKLFF
16	TRBD1	TRBV7-9	many	TRBJ2-7	TGTGCCAGCAGCTTCGGGACAGAGTTCGTATTGAGGGAGCAGTACTTC	CASSFGTEFVLREQYF
12	-	TRBV6-1	many	TRBJ2-7	TGTGCCAGCAGCAAGCCACCTTACGAGCAGTACTTC	CASSKPPYEQYF
16	-	TRBV24-1	many	TRBJ1-1	TGTGCCACCAGTGACGCCAGGTCCTCCAGGGTCACTGAAGCTTTCTTT	CATSDARSSRVTEAFF
16	TRBD2	TRBV11-2	-	TRBJ2-5	TGTGCCAGCAGCTTTGGGACTAGCGGGGGGCCTGAGACCCAGTACTTC	CASSFGTSGGPETQYF
14	-	TRBV5-1	-	TRBJ1-1	TGCGCCAGCAGCTGGGTACAGATGAACACTGAAGCTTTCTTT	CASSWVQMNTEAFF
14	TRBD1	TRBV5-1	many	TRBJ1-6	TGCGCCAGCAGCCCTGGGACAGATAATTCACCCCTCCACTTT	CASSPGTDNSPLHF
14	-	TRBV20-1	-	TRBJ2-3	TGCAGTGCTAGAGGGGCCCCGGTATGGGATACGCAGTATTTT	CSARGAPVWDTQYF
13	-	TRBV20-1	many	TRBJ2-2	TGCAGTGCTAGATCAGCGAACACCGGGGAGCTGTTTTTT	CSARSANTGELFF
16	TRBD2	TRBV7-3	many	TRBJ2-2	TGTGCCAGCAGCCGCCATAGCGGGGGGAACACCGGGGAGCTGTTTTTT	CASSRHSGGNTGELFF
19	TRBD1	TRBV6-2/TRBV6-3	-	TRBJ1-6	TGTGCCAGCAGTTACCAAAAGGGAACAGGGGAGGCCTATAATTCACCCCTCCACTTT	CASSYQKGTGEAYNSPLHF
15	TRBD1	TRBV9	-	TRBJ1-6	TGTGCCAGCAGCCCCCTCGGGACAGGGCCGTCACCCCTCCACTTT	CASSPLGTGPSPLHF
15	TRBD1	TRBV4-1	many	TRBJ2-2	TGCGCCAGCAGCCAACCGCTGACAGGGACCGGGGAGCTGTTTTTT	CASSQPLTGTGELFF
16	TRBD2	TRBV10-3	many	TRBJ2-1	TGTGCCATCAGTGTTAAAAGTGGACTAGCGGGAGGTGAGCAGTTCTTC	CAISVKSGLAGGEQFF
15	TRBD2	TRBV13	many	TRBJ2-3	TGTGCCAGCAGCTTTCAAGCGGGGCCCACAGATACGCAGTATTTT	CASSFQAGPTDTQYF
16	TRBD1	TRBV6-6	-	TRBJ1-2	TGTGCCAGCAGTTACGGGACAGAATCTAGCCTGGCTGGCTACACCTTC	CASSYGTESSLAGYTF
15	TRBD1	TRBV6-5	-	TRBJ1-2	TGTGCCAGCAGTTACGGGGGACAGGGCGCCTATGGCTACACCTTC	CASSYGGQGAYGYTF
14	TRBD1	TRBV11-1	many	TRBJ2-2	TGTGCCAGCAGCTTATACAGGGGACCCGGGGAGCTGTTTTTT	CASSLYRGPGELFF
14	-	TRBV4-1	-	TRBJ2-1	TGCGCCAGCAGCCAAGACTATCGGGGGAGTGAGCAGTTCTTC	CASSQDYRGSEQFF
16	TRBD2	TRBV28	many	TRBJ2-1	TGTGCCAGCAGTCCTTGGGCGGGAGAGACCTACAATGAGCAGTTCTTC	CASSPWAGETYNEQFF
15	-	TRBV7-8	many	TRBJ1-2	TGTGCCAGCAGCCCCACCCGAGGGGATTCCTATGGCTACACCTTC	CASSPTRGDSYGYTF
12	-	TRBV19	-	TRBJ1-1	TGTGCCAGTAGAACCCTCGGAACTGAAGCTTTCTTT	CASRTLGTEAFF
18	TRBD1	TRBV20-1	-	TRBJ1-6	TGCAGTGCCACCCAGGGACAGGGAGTGGGCCATAGTAATTCACCCCTCCACTTT	CSATQGQGVGHSNSPLHF
14	-	TRBV11-2	many	TRBJ2-2	TGTGCCAGCAGCTTGTTCCTGAACACCGGGGAGCTGTTTTTT	CASSLFLNTGELFF
12	-	TRBV2	many	TRBJ2-7	TGTGCCAGCAGCTTCTCCCCGGGGGAGCAGTACTTC	CASSFSPGEQYF
16	TRBD1	TRBV9	-	TRBJ2-7	TGTGCCAGCAGCGAGGGGGCTGAAAGGGGAACCTACGAGCAGTACTTC	CASSEGAERGTYEQYF
11	-	TRBV20-1	few	TRBJ2-2	TGCAGCGTCTTGGGCACCGGGGAGCTGTTTTTT	CSVLGTGELFF
16	-	TRBV5-4	-	TRBJ1-3	TGTGCCAGCAGCTCAACTACCGGCACGATGGCGGACACCATATATTTT	CASSSTTGTMADTIYF
15	-	TRBV6-1	-	TRBJ2-4	TGTGCCAGCAGTGAAGCGCATTTAGCCAAAAACATTCAGTACTTC	CASSEAHLAKNIQYF
15	-	TRBV12-3/TRBV12-4	many	TRBJ1-1	TGTGCCAGCAGTTTTGGGGGCTCGGTGAACACTGAAGCTTTCTTT	CASSFGGSVNTEAFF
12	-	TRBV2	many	TRBJ2-2	TGTGCCACAGCGACTTGGACCGGGGAGCTGTTTTTT	CATATWTGELFF
14	-	TRBV7-9	many	TRBJ1-1	TGTGCCAGCAGCACGACCGACGAGAACACTGAAGCTTTCTTT	CASSTTDENTEAFF
15	TRBD1	TRBV18	many	TRBJ2-1	TGTGCCAGCTCCCCAGAGGACAGGGTAAGAAATGAGCAGTTCTTC	CASSPEDRVRNEQFF
14	TRBD2	TRBV6-1	few	TRBJ2-5	TGTGCCAGCAGTGACGGGGGGGGCCGGGGGACCCAGTACTTC	CASSDGGGRGTQYF
16	TRBD1	TRBV7-3	-	TRBJ2-1	TGTGCCAGCAGCTTAATGGGACAGGGGTTTTACAATGAGCAGTTCTTC	CASSLMGQGFYNEQFF
17	-	TRBV6-4	many	TRBJ2-5	TGTGCCAGCAGTGTCAAAGGAGGGAGGAAGCGCGGGGAGACCCAGTACTTC	CASSVKGGRKRGETQYF
12	-	TRBV20-1	many	TRBJ2-7	TGCAGTGCCGCAGATATCAGATTCGAGCAGTACTTC	CSAADIRFEQYF
13	-	TRBV19	-	TRBJ1-2	TGTGCCAGTAGTATCTTGGATCGATATGGCTACACCTTC	CASSILDRYGYTF